This TCR beta chain emerged from a study of control samples from healthy donors and cancer patients. Sequencing used immunoSEQ multiplex PCR; TCRdb keeps in-frame clones, though not all of them. The data contain 110,000 to 150,000 clones, under 90% of them singletons. The V end was cut by 7 bases, the J end by 7 bases, with 17 bases between. The CDR3 runs to 14 residues. From germline, CDR1 is LNHDA and CDR2 SQIVND (reference sequence). The source is a man aged 25-40 years in good health. The chain uses TRBV19 and TRBJ1-5; D possibly corresponds to TRBD1 (5 bases). Specimen: blood. The CDR3 DNA follows: TGTGCCAGTAACCAGGGAGTAGGCGGGCAGCCCCAGCATTTT. Protein product: CASNQGVGGQPQHF.